One sample yielded the 19 T cell receptor beta chains listed below, sequenced in a study of blood T cell repertoires in COVID-19. Only in-frame clones appear in the TCRdb table, and some are missing; sequencing was by immunoSEQ multiplex PCR. Among about 45,000 clones listed, around 85% were seen once. Sequences were obtained from peripheral blood. The receptors stem from a human donor in a cohort sampled during active COVID-19.

In nucleotides, the CDR3 is TGTGCCAGCAATCTGGGGAGCTCCTACGAGCAGTACTTC. Amino acid sequence: CASNLGSSYEQYF. The chain joins TRBV9 to TRBJ2-7, with D perhaps TRBD2 (5 bases). The CDR3 spans 13 residues. Trimming left V 6 bases short and J 0 bases short, with 10 bases between. CDR1 and CDR2 (germline): SGDLS, YYNGEE.

V is TRBV6-1 and J is TRBJ2-7; D remains unclear. The CDR3 runs 13 residues. CDR1 is MNHNS and CDR2 is SASEGT in the germline V gene. V was cut by 2 bases and J by 7 bases, with 12 bases left in between. The CDR3 loop reads CASSESLVWEQYF. In DNA, the CDR3 is TGTGCCAGCAGTGAAAGCTTGGTGTGGGAGCAGTACTTC.

This chain links TRBV6-6 with TRBJ2-1; 8 positions match TRBD2. The CDR3 sequence is 15 residues long. With 6 bases clipped from V and 8 bases from J, the junction kept 12 bases outside the gene matches. CDR1 is MNHNY, CDR2 SVGAGI, per germline (reference sequence). CDR3 in amino acids: CASSQGRGAADEQFF. In nucleotides, the CDR3 is TGTGCCAGCAGCCAGGGGCGGGGGGCCGCCGATGAGCAGTTCTTC.

In its sample, this clone ranks as medium-sized. This rearrangement joins TRBV6-5 to TRBJ2-7; a weak D match, TRBD1 (6 bases). V gave up 5 bases and J gave up 7 bases, with 18 bases separating them. The V gene's germline CDR1 is MNHEY and CDR2 SVGAGI. The CDR3 totals 14 residues. The DNA of the CDR3 is TGTGCCAGCAGTACCAGACAGGTGCCCGAAGAGCAGTACTTC. Translated, it gives CASSTRQVPEEQYF.

The CDR3 DNA is TGTGCCAGCAACACCGAGACAGGTGACGCTTTCTTT. Translated: CASNTETGDAFF. The chain uses TRBV13 and TRBJ1-1; perhaps TRBD1 as D (6 bases). The V gene lost 7 bases and the J gene lost 11 bases, with 17 bases spanning the gap. The CDR3 length is 12 residues. Germline CDR1 is PRHDT and CDR2 is FYEKMQ (reference sequence).

The V gene is TRBV2, the J gene TRBJ2-5; 8 bases line up with TRBD2. Looked up from germline, CDR1 is SNHLY and CDR2 is FYNNEI. The CDR3 is made up of 14 amino acids. Germline trimming cut 7 bases from V and 1 base from J; bases unmatched to any gene: 5. The CDR3: CASKKRGPQETQYF. The CDR3 bases are TGTGCCAGCAAGAAGCGGGGGCCCCAAGAGACCCAGTACTTC.

This chain connects TRBV7-2 to TRBJ2-7; 9 positions agree with TRBD1. The CDR3 totals 15 residues. Trimming at V came to 7 bases and at J to 11 bases, leaving 18 bases not matched to a gene. Germline V gene sequence: CDR1 SGHTA, CDR2 FQGNSA. CDR3: CASTLQGAKIEREYF. DNA of the CDR3: TGTGCCAGCACCCTACAGGGGGCCAAGATCGAGAGGGAGTACTTC.

V and J are TRBV27 and TRBJ2-5; D gene uncertain. In germline, CDR1 is MNHEY, CDR2 SMNVEV (reference sequence). V was shortened by 4 bases and J by 2 bases, with 17 bases between the two germline ends. This CDR3 spans 16 amino acids. Written as DNA, the CDR3 is TGTGCCAGCAGTTCAGTAACCGGGTATGAACAAGAGACCCAGTACTTC. Amino acids: CASSSVTGYEQETQYF.

This chain uses TRBV5-1 with TRBJ2-5; TRBD2 matches at 8 bases. This CDR3 is built from 15 residues. Germline V gene data show CDR1 as SGHRS and CDR2 as YFSETQ. V was clipped by 5 bases and J by 1 base; unmatched bases: 7. CDR3 DNA sequence: TGCGCCAGCAGAAACTCCGGGGGGGGCCAAGAGACCCAGTACTTC. Protein product: CASRNSGGGQETQYF.

This clone appeared a single time. This sequence joins TRBV4-2 and TRBJ1-1; D perhaps matches TRBD1 (5 bases). V lost 5 bases and J lost 0, with 7 bases in between. The CDR3 has 13 residues. The germline gives CDR1 LGHNA, CDR2 YNFKEQ. CDR3 in amino acids: CASSTRVNTEAFF. The CDR3 DNA follows: TGTGCCAGCAGCACCAGGGTGAACACTGAAGCTTTCTTT.

This clone was seen a few times. V usage is TRBV7-9 and J usage is TRBJ1-2; TRBD1 aligns across 12 bases. V lost 5 bases, J lost 4 bases, and 5 bases stayed unmatched. CDR3 length equals 15 residues. From germline, CDR1 is SEHNR and CDR2 FQNEAQ (reference sequence). The CDR3 protein is CASSPGTGGIYGYTF. As DNA, the CDR3 is TGTGCCAGCAGCCCGGGGACAGGGGGCATCTATGGCTACACCTTC.

The chain carries TRBV27 and TRBJ1-5; TRBD1 aligns across 11 bases. V dropped 9 bases and J dropped 9; count of bases not matched to a gene: 22. CDR1 is MNHEY, CDR2 SMNVEV, per germline (reference sequence). The CDR3 covers 18 residues. The CDR3 is CASSPGTGGSLSIWPQHF. The CDR3 region has the DNA TGTGCCAGTTCCCCGGGGACAGGGGGTTCCCTTTCGATTTGGCCCCAGCATTTT.

The J gene is TRBJ1-2, the V gene TRBV2; 9 bases are shared with TRBD1. After removal of 8 bases from V and 8 bases from J, the junction contained 12 bases not matched to a gene. Germline CDR1 reads SNHLY; CDR2 reads FYNNEI. The CDR3 extends over 14 amino acids. CDR3 sequence: CASGTGFVGVGYTF. CDR3 in DNA: TGTGCCAGCGGGACAGGGTTCGTAGGAGTGGGCTACACCTTC.

The rearrangement uses TRBV6-2 or TRBV6-3 and TRBJ2-1; 10 positions match TRBD2. Germline V gene data show CDR1 as MNHEY and CDR2 as SVGEGT. V trimming: 6 bases; J trimming: 6 bases; junction bases outside the gene matches: 11. The CDR3 totals 16 residues. The CDR3 region is CASSPFSGGLGNEQFF. The CDR3 DNA is TGTGCCAGCAGCCCCTTTAGCGGGGGGCTAGGCAATGAGCAGTTCTTC.

The chain joins TRBV2 to TRBJ1-1, with a tentative D call TRBD1 (5 bases). Germline V gene lookup returns CDR1 SNHLY and CDR2 FYNNEI. The CDR3 consists of 13 residues. The V and J ends lost 5 bases and 7 bases respectively, with 14 bases between them. Here the CDR3 DNA reads TGTGCCAGCAGTCCTAATGCCGACAGTGAAGCTTTCTTT. It codes for CASSPNADSEAFF. Using reference TRBV2 and TRBJ1-1 for the parts outside the CDR3, the full variable domain is EPEVTQTPSHQVTQMGQEVILRCVPISNHLYFYWYRQILGQKVEFLVSFYNNEISEKSEIFDDQFSVERPDGSNFTLKIRSTKLEDSAMYFCASSPNADSEAFFGQGTRLTVV.

The rearrangement links TRBV24-1 to TRBJ1-6; 12 nucleotides align to TRBD1. J lost 3 bases, V lost 3 bases, and 14 bases had no gene match. This CDR3 is 21 amino acids long. CDR1 and CDR2 from the germline V gene are KGHDR and SFDVKD. The CDR3 loop is CATSDTAGTGGLGDYNSPLHF. In nucleotides, the CDR3 is TGTGCCACCAGTGATACGGCGGGGACAGGGGGCCTCGGTGACTATAATTCACCCCTCCACTTT.

The rearrangement uses TRBV7-6 and TRBJ2-2, with 11 bases identical to TRBD2. Trimming took 6 bases from V and 0 from J; bases not matched to a gene: 6. The CDR3 is made up of 17 amino acids. Germline V lookup: CDR1 SGHVS, CDR2 FNYEAQ. CDR3 sequence (DNA): TGTGCCAGCAGATCGGGGGGACTAGCGGCGAACACCGGGGAGCTGTTTTTT. Translation gives CASRSGGLAANTGELFF. The full variable domain, in which reference TRBV7-6 and TRBJ2-2 provide the parts outside the CDR3, is GAGVSQSPRYKVTKRGQDVALRCDPISGHVSLYWYRQALGQGPEFLTYFNYEAQQDKSGLPNDRFSAERPEGSISTLTIQRTEQRDSAMYRCASRSGGLAANTGELFFGEGSRLTVL.

The rearrangement uses TRBV19 and TRBJ1-1; D ambiguous. This CDR3 has 16 amino acids. V was clipped by 6 bases and J by 5 bases, with 22 bases between them. Germline V CDR1 and CDR2: LNHDA, SQIVND (reference sequence). CDR3 DNA: TGTGCCAGTAGCGCCCCCAACTCCTCCCCGGGGACTGAAGCTTTCTTT. Residues: CASSAPNSSPGTEAFF.

The DNA for the CDR3 is TGTGCCAGCAGCCGTGGGAGGGGCCAGCCCCAGCATTTT. Amino acid sequence: CASSRGRGQPQHF. This chain connects TRBV5-6 to TRBJ1-5; tentative D call: TRBD1 (5 bases). The V gene's germline CDR1 is SGHDT and CDR2 YYEEEE. This CDR3 region has 13 residues. V lost 4 bases and J 7 bases, leaving 12 bases between the germline ends.